The clone carrying this T cell receptor (beta chain) was seen only a few times. What it recognizes is unknown. These data come from a study of response to subunit inactivated influenza vaccine. General study points: The authors put forward the suggestion that each seasonal influenza vaccination may bring in only a limited number of new T cells.

Trimming took off 5 bases at V and 1 base at J, with 11 bases between the two ends. Germline values: CDR1 SQVTM, CDR2 ANQGSEA. CDR3 length: 13 residues. TCRdb ran MiXCR on the RT-PCR reads and lists one entry per CDR3 protein. Seen here are hundreds of thousands of distinct CDR3 sequences, 15% to 18% observed once, and the top ten hold approximately 10%. The TCR was taken from a middle-aged man who received an inactivated influenza vaccine. The sample was PBMCs from blood, taken 11 to 12 days after vaccination. The chain recombines TRBV29-1 with TRBJ1-1, with TRBD1 as a possible D gene (5 bases). CDR3 residues: CSVFAGQNTEAFF. CDR3 bases: TGCAGCGTTTTTGCAGGGCAGAACACTGAAGCTTTCTTT.